This TCR beta chain was recorded in a study of cytomegalovirus exposure and HLA in healthy donors. Overall study results and limits: TCR beta sequences numbering roughly 18,000 were associated with HLA alleles at 0.05 false discovery rate in a later analysis. A later analysis showed that HLA-associated TCR beta chains had undergone more clonal expansion than equally common others.

This PCR relied on a set of 60 Vbeta primers and 13 Jbeta primers. Some clones are missing from TCRdb's copy, which holds only in-frame ones; the method was immunoSEQ multiplex PCR. This table holds around 160,000 clones, around 83% found once. As for this clone: Its target is not known.

Germline CDR1 LGHNA, CDR2 YSLEER. The J segment lost 3 bases and the V segment lost 0 bases, leaving 10 bases of the junction unmatched. The length of the CDR3 is 17 residues. The chain couples TRBV4-3 to TRBJ2-7; 8 nucleotides line up with TRBD2. The TCR was taken from a man aged 50 to 59 in good health and CMV-seropositive. Input material: PBMCs. The CDR3 coding sequence is TGCGCCAGCAGCCAAGACTCCAGGGGCGGGGGGAACTACGAGCAGTACTTC. Its protein is CASSQDSRGGGNYEQYF.